The T cell receptor beta chain described here comes from a study of ipilimumab plus nivolumab after autologous stem cell transplantation. Study-wide context: Typical patient got roughly 5 ipilimumab doses and about eight nivolumab doses (median).

Through week 26, nivolumab 3 mg/kg IV was given weeks 1, 4, 7, 10, then biweekly. This table comes from immunoSEQ multiplex PCR, and its TCRdb copy is limited to in-frame clones, with some not included. Of fewer than 30,000 clones in the sample, 70% to 90% are singletons; the top ten hold around 5.2%. Losses at the gene ends were 5 bases for V and 4 bases for J; bases not matched to a gene: 4. The CDR3 covers 13 residues. Per germline, CDR1 LNHDA and CDR2 SQIVND (reference sequence). Sequenced material: PBMCs, taken in a trial of ipilimumab plus nivolumab as post-transplant consolidation. This TCR was recovered from a male donor with diffuse large B-cell lymphoma. The rearrangement joins TRBV19 to TRBJ1-2; the match to TRBD1 covers 7 bases. The chain's CDR3 is CASSRDRAYGYTF. CDR3 nucleotide sequence: TGTGCCAGTAGTCGGGACAGAGCCTATGGCTACACCTTC.